The following is a T cell receptor (beta chain) sequence with its context. As yet, its antigen is unknown. The data derive from a study of cytomegalovirus exposure and HLA in healthy donors. The study, taken as a whole, reports: The dataset shows that most TCR sequences were rare, while some public TCRs occurred in many donors. Versus the approximately 700-donor mean, an Asian-associated ancestry cluster reportedly showed fewer N-insertions in a later analysis.

PCR amplification relied on 60 Vbeta primers (plus 13 Jbeta primers). Sequenced by immunoSEQ multiplex PCR; TCRdb stores in-frame clones only, minus some. In total, the table holds 170,000 or so clones. V lost 4 bases and J 4 bases, leaving 16 bases between the germline ends. The length of the CDR3 is 15 residues. The germline V gene encodes CDR1 SGHTA and CDR2 FQGNSA. The origin of this receptor is a man aged 30 to 39 in good health and CMV-seronegative. Sequencing was performed on PBMCs. The chain recombines TRBV7-2 with TRBJ1-1, with D possibly being TRBD1 (5 bases). In DNA, the CDR3 is TGTGCCAGCAGCTCGAGAACCTGGACATCCACTGAAGCTTTCTTT. Amino acids: CASSSRTWTSTEAFF.